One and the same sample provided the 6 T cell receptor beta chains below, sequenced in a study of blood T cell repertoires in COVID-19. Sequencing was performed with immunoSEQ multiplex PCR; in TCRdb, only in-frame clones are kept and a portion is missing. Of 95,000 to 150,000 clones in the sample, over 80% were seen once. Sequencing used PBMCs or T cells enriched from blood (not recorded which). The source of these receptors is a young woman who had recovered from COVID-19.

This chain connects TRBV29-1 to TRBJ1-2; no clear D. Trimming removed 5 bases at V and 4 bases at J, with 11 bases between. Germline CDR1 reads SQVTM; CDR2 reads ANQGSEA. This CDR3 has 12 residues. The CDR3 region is CSVPQAGYGYTF. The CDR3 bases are TGCAGCGTTCCACAAGCGGGCTATGGCTACACCTTC.

DNA of the CDR3: TGTGCCAGTAGTATGAGAAGTCTGAACTATGGCTACACCTTC. Encoded protein: CASSMRSLNYGYTF. This chain links TRBV19 with TRBJ1-2; D is unresolved. Per germline, CDR1 LNHDA and CDR2 SQIVND (reference sequence). The CDR3 length is 14 residues. Between the trimmed V and J ends, which lost 3 bases and 2 bases, there was a span of 10 bases.

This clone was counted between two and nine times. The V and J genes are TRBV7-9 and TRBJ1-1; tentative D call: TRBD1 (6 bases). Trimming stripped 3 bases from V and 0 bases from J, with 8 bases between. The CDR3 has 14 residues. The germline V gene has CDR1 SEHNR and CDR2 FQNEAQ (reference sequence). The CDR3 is CASSFTGMNTEAFF. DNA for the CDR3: TGTGCCAGCAGCTTCACAGGGATGAACACTGAAGCTTTCTTT.

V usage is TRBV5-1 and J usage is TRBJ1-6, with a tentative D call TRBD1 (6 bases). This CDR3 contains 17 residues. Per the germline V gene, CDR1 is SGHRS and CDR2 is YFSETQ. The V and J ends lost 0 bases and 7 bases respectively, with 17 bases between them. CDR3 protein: CASSLAAQGLRNSPLHF. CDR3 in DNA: TGCGCCAGCAGCTTGGCTGCACAGGGTCTCAGAAATTCACCCCTCCACTTT.

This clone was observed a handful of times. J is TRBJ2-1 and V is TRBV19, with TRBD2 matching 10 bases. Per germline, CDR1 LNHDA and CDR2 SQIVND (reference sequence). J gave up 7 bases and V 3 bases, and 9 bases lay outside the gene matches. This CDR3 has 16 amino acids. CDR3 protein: CASSIPSSGRRNEQFF. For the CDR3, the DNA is TGTGCCAGTAGTATTCCGTCTAGCGGGAGAAGGAATGAGCAGTTCTTC.

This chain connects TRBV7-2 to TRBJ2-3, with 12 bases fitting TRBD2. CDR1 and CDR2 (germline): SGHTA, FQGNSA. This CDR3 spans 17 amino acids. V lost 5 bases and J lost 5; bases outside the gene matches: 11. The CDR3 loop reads CASSPRLAGGPGDTQYF. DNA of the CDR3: TGTGCCAGCAGCCCCCGGCTAGCGGGAGGGCCAGGAGATACGCAGTATTTT.